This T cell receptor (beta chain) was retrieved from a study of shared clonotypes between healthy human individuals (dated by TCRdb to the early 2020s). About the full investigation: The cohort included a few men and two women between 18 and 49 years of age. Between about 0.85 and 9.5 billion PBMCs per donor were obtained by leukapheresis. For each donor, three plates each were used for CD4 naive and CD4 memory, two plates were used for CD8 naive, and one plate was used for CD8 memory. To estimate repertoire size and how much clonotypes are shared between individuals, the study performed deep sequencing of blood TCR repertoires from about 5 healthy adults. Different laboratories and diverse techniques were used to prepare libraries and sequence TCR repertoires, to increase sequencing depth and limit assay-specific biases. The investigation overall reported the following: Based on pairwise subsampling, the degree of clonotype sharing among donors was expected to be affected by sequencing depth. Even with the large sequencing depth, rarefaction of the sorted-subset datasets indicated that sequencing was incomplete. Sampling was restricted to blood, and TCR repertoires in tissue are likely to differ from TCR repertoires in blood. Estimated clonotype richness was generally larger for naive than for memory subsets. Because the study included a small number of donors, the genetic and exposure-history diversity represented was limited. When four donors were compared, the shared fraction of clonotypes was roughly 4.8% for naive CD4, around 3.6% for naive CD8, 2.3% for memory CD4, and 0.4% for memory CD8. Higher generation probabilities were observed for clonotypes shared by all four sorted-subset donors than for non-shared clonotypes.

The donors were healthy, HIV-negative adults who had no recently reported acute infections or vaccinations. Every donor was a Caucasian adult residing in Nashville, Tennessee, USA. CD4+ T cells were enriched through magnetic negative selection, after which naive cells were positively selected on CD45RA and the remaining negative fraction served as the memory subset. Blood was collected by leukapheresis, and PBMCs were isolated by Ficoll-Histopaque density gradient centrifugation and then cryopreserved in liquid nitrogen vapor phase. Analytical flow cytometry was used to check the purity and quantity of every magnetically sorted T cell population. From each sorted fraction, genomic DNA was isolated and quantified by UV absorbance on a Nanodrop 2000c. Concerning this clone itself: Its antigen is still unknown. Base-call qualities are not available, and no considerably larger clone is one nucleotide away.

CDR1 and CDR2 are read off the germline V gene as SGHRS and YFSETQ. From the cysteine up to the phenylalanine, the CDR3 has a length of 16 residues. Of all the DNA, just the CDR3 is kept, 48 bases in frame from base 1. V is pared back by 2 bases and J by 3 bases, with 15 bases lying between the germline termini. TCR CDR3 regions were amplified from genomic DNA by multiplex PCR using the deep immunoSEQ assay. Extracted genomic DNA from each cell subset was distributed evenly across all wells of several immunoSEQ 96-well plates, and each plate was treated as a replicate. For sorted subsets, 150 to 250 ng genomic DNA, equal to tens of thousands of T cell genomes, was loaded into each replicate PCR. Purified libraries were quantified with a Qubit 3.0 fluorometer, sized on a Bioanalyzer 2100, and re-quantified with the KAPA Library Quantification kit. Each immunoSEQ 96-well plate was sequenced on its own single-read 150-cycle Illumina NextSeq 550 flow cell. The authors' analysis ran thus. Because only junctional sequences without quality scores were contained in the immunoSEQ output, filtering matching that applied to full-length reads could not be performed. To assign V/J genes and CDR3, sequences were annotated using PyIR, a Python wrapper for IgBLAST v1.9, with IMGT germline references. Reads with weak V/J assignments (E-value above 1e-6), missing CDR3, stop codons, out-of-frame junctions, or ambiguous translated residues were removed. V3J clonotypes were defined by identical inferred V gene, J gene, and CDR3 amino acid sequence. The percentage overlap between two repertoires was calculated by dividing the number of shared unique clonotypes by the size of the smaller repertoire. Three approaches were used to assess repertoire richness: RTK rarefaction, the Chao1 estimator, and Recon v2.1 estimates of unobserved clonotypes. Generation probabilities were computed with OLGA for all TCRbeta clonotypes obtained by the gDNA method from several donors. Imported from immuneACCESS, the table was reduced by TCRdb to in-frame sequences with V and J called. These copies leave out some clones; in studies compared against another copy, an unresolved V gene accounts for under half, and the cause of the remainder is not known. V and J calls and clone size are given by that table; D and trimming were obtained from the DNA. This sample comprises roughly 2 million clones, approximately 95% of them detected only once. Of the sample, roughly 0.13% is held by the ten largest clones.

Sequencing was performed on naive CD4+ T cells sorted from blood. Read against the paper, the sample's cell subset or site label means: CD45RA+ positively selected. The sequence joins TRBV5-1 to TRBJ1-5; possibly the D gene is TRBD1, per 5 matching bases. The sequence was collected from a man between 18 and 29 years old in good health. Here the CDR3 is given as CASSLGRVNYNQPQHF. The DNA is TGCGCCAGCAGCTTAGGCAGGGTCAACTACAATCAGCCCCAGCATTTT.